One sample yielded the 8 T cell receptor beta chains listed below, sequenced in a study of blood T cell repertoires in COVID-19. TCRdb's table, derived via immunoSEQ multiplex PCR, lists solely in-frame clones and lacks some. This repertoire shows fewer than 80,000 clones, 74% found once; its top ten account for about 30%. Sequencing was performed on peripheral blood. The receptors were sampled from a woman at least 80 years old with acute or convalescent COVID-19.

This clone came up many times. This chain connects TRBV14 to TRBJ2-3; 13 positions match TRBD2. CDR1 and CDR2 (germline): SGHDN, FVKESK. This CDR3 contains 16 residues. The trim removed 3 bases at V and 3 bases at J, leaving 3 bases unmatched. The CDR3 DNA follows: TGTGCCAGCAGCCACCGGACTAGCGGGAGAACAGATACGCAGTATTTT. Translating gives CASSHRTSGRTDTQYF.

The rearrangement links TRBV30 to TRBJ1-6, with 7 positions matching TRBD1. After removal of 0 bases from V and 8 bases from J, the junction contained 7 bases not matched to a gene. The CDR3 contains 15 residues. Germline V gene data show CDR1 as GTSNPN and CDR2 as SVGIG (reference sequence). The CDR3: CAWSVVRDSYSPLHF. The CDR3 DNA follows: TGTGCCTGGAGTGTGGTTCGGGACAGTTATTCACCCCTCCACTTT.

The CDR3 DNA reads TGTGCCAGCAGTTACGAGGGGGACCCCAAAAACATTCAGTACTTC. This translates into CASSYEGDPKNIQYF. The chain carries TRBV6-5 and TRBJ2-4, with a possible D match to TRBD1 (6 bases). This CDR3 spans 15 amino acids. The V gene lost 2 bases and the J gene lost 2 bases, with 10 bases spanning the gap. CDR1 is MNHEY and CDR2 is SVGAGI in the germline V gene.

The chain combines TRBV12-3 or TRBV12-4 with TRBJ2-1; weak D call: TRBD2 (6 bases). The V end was cut by 9 bases, the J end by 4 bases, with 10 bases between. This CDR3 region has 12 residues. The CDR3 loop reads CASQRAYNEQFF. CDR3 nucleotides: TGTGCCAGTCAGCGGGCATACAATGAGCAGTTCTTC.

This chain uses TRBV2 with TRBJ2-3; 7 nucleotides align to TRBD2. The CDR3 has 14 residues. The trim removed 5 bases at V and 1 base at J, leaving 3 bases unmatched. The V gene's germline CDR1 is SNHLY and CDR2 FYNNEI. Here the CDR3 reads CASSRLAGTDTQYF. DNA for the CDR3: TGTGCCAGCAGTCGGCTAGCGGGCACAGATACGCAGTATTTT.

The chain employs TRBV20-1 and TRBJ2-7; 11 nucleotides agree with TRBD2. The V segment lost 3 bases and the J segment 3 bases; nucleotides outside the gene matches: 4. The CDR3 runs to 14 residues. In germline, CDR1 is DFQATT, CDR2 SNEGSKA (reference sequence). CDR3 protein: CSASASGRNYEQYF. CDR3 nucleotides: TGCAGTGCTAGTGCTAGCGGGAGGAACTACGAGCAGTACTTC.

The J gene is TRBJ2-7, the V gene TRBV19; no clear D. Germline CDR1 LNHDA, CDR2 SQIVND (reference sequence). Trimming left V 5 bases short and J 5 bases short, with 16 bases between. The CDR3 contains 14 residues. The CDR3 DNA sequence: TGTGCCAGTAGTCGTAGTCCGAGAGTGGACGAGCAGTACTTC. The encoded protein is CASSRSPRVDEQYF.

V usage is TRBV6-2 or TRBV6-3 and J usage is TRBJ1-1; D call uncertain. The CDR3 has 14 residues. Trimming took off 4 bases at V and 3 bases at J, with 12 bases between the two ends. CDR1 is MNHEY, CDR2 SVGEGT, per germline. The CDR3 here is CASSSRRGYTEAFF. CDR3 nucleotides: TGTGCCAGCAGTTCCCGACGGGGATACACTGAAGCTTTCTTT.